The 29 T cell receptor beta chains presented below share a single source sample, sequenced in a study of T cell clonotyping in hematopoietic cell transplantation. The assay was immunoSEQ multiplex PCR, and TCRdb's table has in-frame clones only and misses some. The data contain more than 9,500 clones, approximately 67% of them singletons. The material was peripheral blood mononuclear cells, obtained 180 days after allogeneic stem cell transplant. All receptors come from a male patient aged 60 to 75 who had an allogeneic stem cell transplant from an unrelated donor, so the T cells may come from the graft donor. Some clones in this sample may be carry-over from other donors' samples.

V and J are TRBV6-5 and TRBJ1-2; possible D gene TRBD1, 5 bases. V was clipped by 6 bases and J by 4 bases, with 18 bases between them. The V gene's germline CDR1 is MNHEY and CDR2 SVGAGI. The CDR3 is 15 amino acids. The CDR3 is CASRDFTGPGYGYTF. The CDR3 DNA reads TGTGCCAGCAGGGATTTCACGGGACCGGGCTATGGCTACACCTTC.

This clone has only a few counts. The chain combines TRBV29-1 with TRBJ1-2; TRBD1 agrees at 8 bases. Unmatched junction bases numbered 7, after V lost 0 bases and J lost 4 bases. This CDR3 is built from 15 residues. Germline V gives CDR1 SQVTM, CDR2 ANQGSEA. CDR3 region: CSVEDPGQGRYGYTF. The CDR3 DNA reads as TGCAGCGTTGAAGATCCCGGACAGGGCCGCTATGGCTACACCTTC.

The DNA of the CDR3 is TGTGCCAGCAGTTGGGGGGACCAAAACATTCAGTACTTC. This sequence encodes CASSWGDQNIQYF. The V call is TRBV6-5, the J call TRBJ2-4, with D perhaps matching TRBD2 (6 bases). The ends were cut back, 4 bases at V and 5 bases at J, with 9 bases in the middle. Germline V lookup: CDR1 MNHEY, CDR2 SVGAGI. The CDR3 consists of 13 residues.

This clone was seen just once. The chain has TRBV7-2 and TRBJ2-3; D is ambiguous. From germline, CDR1 is SGHTA and CDR2 FQGNSA. This CDR3 comprises 17 residues. Trimming took 5 bases from V and 2 from J, leaving 20 bases between them. CDR3 amino acids: CASSPPGWRRTTDTQYF. In nucleotides, the CDR3 is TGTGCCAGCAGCCCCCCCGGGTGGCGGAGAACCACAGATACGCAGTATTTT.

This chain connects TRBV19 to TRBJ2-1; 8 nucleotides align to TRBD2. J lost 2 bases, V lost 7 bases, and 7 bases had no gene match. Germline V lookup: CDR1 LNHDA, CDR2 SQIVND (reference sequence). The CDR3 sequence is 15 residues long. CDR3 region: CASIVALAAYNEQFF. CDR3 nucleotides: TGTGCCAGTATAGTTGCACTAGCGGCCTACAATGAGCAGTTCTTC.

The chain is built from TRBV7-8 and TRBJ2-7, with D perhaps TRBD1 (6 bases). CDR3 length equals 18 residues. The germline V and J ends were trimmed by 2 bases and 2 bases, with 22 bases remaining between them. CDR1 and CDR2 (germline): SGHVS, FQNEAQ. The CDR3 nucleotides read TGTGCCAGCAGCTTATCAAGGGCCTACAGGGTGCCCACCTACGAGCAGTACTTC. As protein: CASSLSRAYRVPTYEQYF.

The V gene is TRBV4-2, the J gene TRBJ2-7; 9 bases match TRBD1. From germline, CDR1 is LGHNA and CDR2 YNFKEQ. V shed 6 bases and J 5 bases; nucleotides not matched to a gene: 8. This CDR3 is 14 amino acids long. As DNA, the CDR3 is TGTGCCAGCAGTTCGACAGGGGGTAGAGACGAGCAGTACTTC. This gives the protein CASSSTGGRDEQYF.

This clone was seen more than once but under ten times. The chain carries TRBV30 and TRBJ1-1; 9 positions agree with TRBD1. Trimming cost V 5 bases and J 3 bases; bases outside gene matches: 4. The CDR3 spans 13 residues. Germline lookup yields CDR1 GTSNPN and CDR2 SVGIG (reference sequence). The CDR3 DNA reads as TGTGCCTGGCACAGGGGGCGCGACACTGAAGCTTTCTTT. Translating it yields CAWHRGRDTEAFF.

This chain uses TRBV29-1 with TRBJ1-4; D ambiguous. The CDR3 covers 10 residues. The V end lost 6 bases, the J end lost 8 bases, and 7 bases lay between the germline ends. CDR1 and CDR2 from the germline V gene are SQVTM and ANQGSEA. The CDR3 spells CSVGREKLFF. CDR3 DNA: TGCAGCGTGGGTAGAGAAAAACTGTTTTTT.

The chain combines TRBV11-2 with TRBJ2-7, with 10 positions matching TRBD2. The trim removed 1 base at V and 2 bases at J, leaving 8 bases unmatched. CDR1 and CDR2 (germline): SGHAT, FQNNGV. The CDR3 covers 17 residues. CDR3 sequence: CASSLGLAGVETYEQYF. The CDR3 DNA reads TGTGCCAGCAGCTTAGGGCTAGCGGGAGTGGAAACCTACGAGCAGTACTTC.

Only one count was recorded for this clone. The chain joins TRBV11-3 to TRBJ1-1; D is ambiguous. Trimming took 9 bases from V and 0 from J, leaving 11 bases between them. The length of the CDR3 is 13 residues. CDR1 and CDR2 (germline): SGHNT, YENEEA. The CDR3 loop reads CASAWKMNTEAFF. In DNA, the CDR3 is TGTGCCAGTGCGTGGAAAATGAACACTGAAGCTTTCTTT.

This chain connects TRBV29-1 to TRBJ2-7; 9 bases are shared with TRBD1. The trim removed 7 bases at V and 3 bases at J, leaving 7 bases unmatched. The CDR3 has 13 amino acids. CDR1 is SQVTM, CDR2 ANQGSEA, per germline. The CDR3 loop reads CSGLGQGRYEQYF. For the CDR3, the DNA is TGCAGCGGTTTGGGACAGGGCCGCTACGAGCAGTACTTC.

The V gene is TRBV28, the J gene TRBJ2-3; D is unresolved. The CDR3 length is 15 residues. V was cut by 2 bases and J by 2 bases, with 11 bases left in between. Germline loops: CDR1 MDHEN, CDR2 SYDVKM. In nucleotides, the CDR3 is TGTGCCAGCAGTTTAGCGCTAGGCGTCACAGATACGCAGTATTTT. Translating it yields CASSLALGVTDTQYF.

This clone was picked up a small number of times. The gene calls are TRBV4-1 and TRBJ1-2, with D possibly being TRBD1 (6 bases). This CDR3 has 16 amino acids. Germline assignment: CDR1 MGHRA and CDR2 YSYEKL. V shed 0 bases and J shed 5 bases, with 16 bases lying between them. Here the CDR3 reads CASSQDPGGRGYGYTF. CDR3 DNA: TGCGCCAGCAGCCAAGATCCCGGAGGCAGGGGTTATGGCTACACCTTC.

The chain links TRBV7-8 to TRBJ1-1; D gene uncertain. This CDR3 spans 14 amino acids. Germline CDR1 reads SGHVS; CDR2 reads FQNEAQ. V was clipped by 1 base and J by 0 bases, with 6 bases between them. CDR3 coding DNA: TGTGCCAGCAGCTTAGAACTAGTGAACACTGAAGCTTTCTTT. Amino acids: CASSLELVNTEAFF.

The chain couples TRBV25-1 to TRBJ2-7, with 10 bases lining up with TRBD1. Germline V gene sequence: CDR1 MGHDK, CDR2 SYGVNS. With 3 bases clipped from V and 3 bases from J, the junction kept 5 bases outside the gene matches. This CDR3 spans 15 amino acids. In nucleotides, the CDR3 is TGTGCCAGCAGTGACTCGGGACAGGGGTTCTACGAGCAGTACTTC. It yields the protein CASSDSGQGFYEQYF.

This chain connects TRBV5-1 to TRBJ1-1; D is undetermined. The length of the CDR3 is 14 residues. Trimming removed 1 base at V and 1 base at J, with 8 bases between. Germline CDR1 is SGHRS and CDR2 is YFSETQ. CDR3: CASSLLTENTEAFF. CDR3 nucleotides: TGCGCCAGCAGCTTGTTAACAGAGAACACTGAAGCTTTCTTT.

The chain has TRBV19 and TRBJ1-1; the D gene is possibly TRBD1 (6 bases). The CDR3 is 12 residues long. The V end was cut by 5 bases, the J end by 3 bases, with 7 bases between. Germline lookup yields CDR1 LNHDA and CDR2 SQIVND (reference sequence). The CDR3 loop reads CASSDRYTEAFF. CDR3 nucleotide sequence: TGTGCCAGTAGTGACAGGTACACTGAAGCTTTCTTT.

The rearrangement joins TRBV4-3 to TRBJ1-2; D possibly corresponds to TRBD1 (5 bases). V gave up 4 bases and J gave up 4 bases, with 13 bases separating them. CDR1 and CDR2 (germline): LGHNA, YSLEER. This CDR3 region has 14 residues. CDR3 residues: CASSLDTTVYGYTF. Here the CDR3 DNA reads TGCGCCAGCAGCCTTGATACGACAGTCTATGGCTACACCTTC.

CDR3 DNA sequence: TGTGCCAGCAGTGAAAGGGACGGAAACACCATATATTTT. It is translated as CASSERDGNTIYF. This chain connects TRBV6-1 to TRBJ1-3; D possibly corresponds to TRBD1 (5 bases). Germline CDR1 is MNHNS and CDR2 is SASEGT. V was trimmed by 2 bases and J by 4 bases, leaving 6 bases between them. This CDR3 comprises 13 residues.

The chain employs TRBV30 and TRBJ2-7; weak D call: TRBD2 (5 bases). The CDR3 consists of 14 residues. V was pared by 1 base and J by 0 bases, with 10 bases between. From germline, CDR1 is GTSNPN and CDR2 SVGIG (reference sequence). CDR3 DNA sequence: TGTGCCTGGAGTGACCGACGGGGCTCCTACGAGCAGTACTTC. It specifies CAWSDRRGSYEQYF.

V is TRBV10-3 and J is TRBJ2-3; TRBD1 might be the D (5 bases). V lost 6 bases, J lost 3 bases, and 19 bases lay in between. This CDR3 contains 16 residues. CDR1 is ENHRY, CDR2 SYGVKD, per germline. CDR3 sequence (DNA): TGTGCCATCAGCTCGAGGCCATTAGGGGAAACAGATACGCAGTATTTT. Its translation: CAISSRPLGETDTQYF.

The chain links TRBV29-1 to TRBJ2-6; 12 nucleotides align to TRBD2. This CDR3 has 16 amino acids. Germline assignment: CDR1 SQVTM and CDR2 ANQGSEA. Unmatched junction bases numbered 1, after V lost 4 bases and J lost 0 bases. The CDR3 loop reads CSVAGLAGSGANVLTF. The CDR3 DNA reads TGCAGCGTTGCGGGACTAGCGGGCTCTGGGGCCAACGTCCTGACTTTC.

The V gene is TRBV19, the J gene TRBJ1-5, with a possible D match to TRBD1 (5 bases). V lost 2 bases and J 0 bases, leaving 8 bases between the germline ends. CDR3 size: 15 residues. CDR1 is LNHDA and CDR2 is SQIVND in the germline V gene (reference sequence). The CDR3 reads CASSITGYSNQPQHF. CDR3 nucleotide sequence: TGTGCCAGTAGTATAACAGGTTATAGCAATCAGCCCCAGCATTTT.

This clone is medium-sized by share. The chain recombines TRBV5-6 with TRBJ2-1, with TRBD2 as a possible D gene (5 bases). CDR3 length: 14 residues. Germline V lookup: CDR1 SGHDT, CDR2 YYEEEE. Trimming shortened V by 6 bases and J by 8 bases, and 18 bases separated the two germline ends. CDR3 protein: CASNPWGERDEQFF. The DNA of the CDR3 is TGTGCCAGCAACCCCTGGGGAGAGCGAGATGAGCAGTTCTTC.

The chain couples TRBV29-1 to TRBJ2-7, with D uncertain. V was clipped by 1 base and J by 3 bases, with 16 bases between them. Germline lookup yields CDR1 SQVTM and CDR2 ANQGSEA. The CDR3 contains 15 residues. For the CDR3, the DNA is TGCAGCGTTGAAGGGAGTGCCCCCGGTGGCTACGAGCAGTACTTC. It yields the protein CSVEGSAPGGYEQYF.

The V and J genes are TRBV6-6 and TRBJ2-7; D possibly corresponds to TRBD2 (5 bases). This CDR3 comprises 12 residues. Trimming stripped 5 bases from V and 5 bases from J, with 10 bases between. Germline-derived CDR1 and CDR2 are MNHNY and SVGAGI (reference sequence). In DNA, the CDR3 is TGTGCCAGCAGTACGGGGTTCAACGAGCAGTACTTC. Protein: CASSTGFNEQYF.

V is TRBV6-6 and J is TRBJ1-2, with D possibly TRBD1 on 5 matching bases. The CDR3 loop spans 15 amino acids. Germline-derived CDR1 and CDR2 are MNHNY and SVGAGI (reference sequence). V dropped 2 bases and J dropped 6 bases, with 16 bases sitting between them. The CDR3 region is CASSYPLGGEDGYTF. The CDR3 nucleotides read TGTGCCAGCAGTTACCCCCTCGGAGGGGAGGATGGCTACACCTTC.

V is TRBV30 and J is TRBJ2-7, with D hard to call. There are 15 residues in the CDR3. Deletions cut 0 bases from V and 2 bases from J, with 14 bases between. Germline assignment: CDR1 GTSNPN and CDR2 SVGIG (reference sequence). This CDR3 reads CAWSVGQANTYEQYF. CDR3 sequence (DNA): TGTGCCTGGAGTGTAGGTCAGGCAAACACCTACGAGCAGTACTTC.